The present TCR beta chain was sequenced within a study of regulatory T cells in long-lasting Graves disease. Trimming cost V 0 bases and J 5 bases, with 16 bases left between them. The CDR3 length is 16 residues. Germline CDR1 is SGHAT and CDR2 is FQNNGV. Only a few counts were recorded for this clonotype. A much larger clone lies one base from this, so it may be a read error. Investigators prepared the TCR beta libraries by applying iRepertoire HTBI primers and Arm-PCR of CDR3 regions. A single record per CDR3 protein comes from TCRdb applying MiXCR to the multiplex PCR reads. The sample yields approximately 350,000 distinct CDR3 sequences, about 11% seen once. Time point indicated: newly diagnosed GD, antithyroid drugs for less than 3 months. PBMC RNA served as the TCR library source. This sample also appeared in a second study, on T cells in Graves' hyperthyroidism and ophthalmopathy.

The J gene is TRBJ2-5, the V gene TRBV11-2; D is possibly TRBD2 (5 bases). The receptor's source is a woman in her late teens or twenties with Graves disease. This specimen was peripheral blood mononuclear cells (PBMCs), taken at new diagnosis, from a patient treated with antithyroid drugs. The CDR3 sequence: CASSLDGVGVYETQYF. As DNA, the CDR3 is TGTGCCAGCAGCTTAGATGGGGTGGGAGTTTATGAGACCCAGTACTTC.